At least ten counts were recorded for the clone carrying this T cell receptor beta chain. It was 10 ml of fresh peripheral blood that supplied the PBMCs. The data derive from a study of T cells in Graves' hyperthyroidism and ophthalmopathy. Amplification of TCR beta CDR3 regions was performed using RNA transcripts as template. The study used the HTBI primer set for a first-round RT-PCR of the TCR CDR3. MiXCR was run by TCRdb on the multiplex PCR reads, yielding one entry per CDR3 protein. The sample has 350,000 to 400,000 distinct CDR3 sequences, approximately 19% seen once. The CDR3 contains 13 residues. CDR1 and CDR2 from the germline V gene are SNHLY and FYNNEI. The V and J ends lost 2 bases and 5 bases respectively, with 9 bases between them.

The clonotype originates from a woman between 18 and 29 years old with Graves' hyperthyroidism. The chain employs TRBV2 and TRBJ2-5, with D unresolved. The source material was blood. For the CDR3, the DNA is TGTGCCAGCAGTGAATTAGTCAGGGAGACCCAGTACTTC. Protein sequence: CASSELVRETQYF. The variable domain in full, with the rest retrieved from reference TRBV2 and TRBJ2-5, is EPEVTQTPSHQVTQMGQEVILRCVPISNHLYFYWYRQILGQKVEFLVSFYNNEISEKSEIFDDQFSVERPDGSNFTLKIRSTKLEDSAMYFCASSELVRETQYFGPGTRLLVL.